These 30 T cell receptor beta chains originate from one sample sequenced in a study of blood T cell repertoires in COVID-19. The protocol was immunoSEQ multiplex PCR, while the TCRdb copy is restricted to in-frame clones and leaves out a portion. This sample has roughly 98,000 clones, with more than 80% found just once. Sequenced: peripheral blood. These receptor sequences come from a human donor in a cohort sampled during active COVID-19.

The chain employs TRBV5-8 and TRBJ2-5; unclear D gene. Looked up from germline, CDR1 is SGHTS and CDR2 is YDEGEE. The CDR3 has 13 residues. With 4 bases removed from V and 4 bases from J, the gap between germline ends came to 11 bases. The CDR3 loop reads CASSVGSGETQYF. As DNA, the CDR3 is TGTGCCAGCAGCGTGGGCAGTGGAGAGACCCAGTACTTC.

The rearrangement links TRBV14 to TRBJ2-1; 14 positions match TRBD2. The germline CDR1 and CDR2 sequences are SGHDN and FVKESK. CDR3 length: 17 amino acids. V shed 1 base and J 4 bases; nucleotides not matched to a gene: 3. For the CDR3, the DNA is TGTGCCAGCAGCCAAGGCGGACTAGCGGGGGGTTACAATGAGCAGTTCTTC. It encodes CASSQGGLAGGYNEQFF.

In this sample, this clone turned up a few times. V usage is TRBV2 and J usage is TRBJ1-1; a possible D gene is TRBD1 (5 bases). The CDR3 runs 14 residues. The V end was cut by 8 bases, the J end by 1 base, with 14 bases between. Germline CDR1 and CDR2: SNHLY and FYNNEI. The CDR3 protein is CASGWVQENTEAFF. The CDR3 nucleotides are TGTGCCAGCGGGTGGGTACAGGAGAACACTGAAGCTTTCTTT.

The chain employs TRBV6-5 and TRBJ1-2; unclear D gene. There are 14 residues in the CDR3. Germline V gene sequence: CDR1 MNHEY, CDR2 SVGAGI. Between the trimmed V and J ends, which lost 7 bases and 6 bases, there was a span of 18 bases. CDR3 amino acids: CASIEFYGANGYTF. The CDR3 nucleotides are TGTGCCAGCATCGAATTTTACGGAGCGAATGGCTACACCTTC.

The rearrangement uses TRBV7-8 and TRBJ2-5, with TRBD1 matching 9 bases. The CDR3 loop spans 17 amino acids. V was pared by 5 bases and J by 1 base, with 11 bases of the junction left unmatched. CDR1 is SGHVS and CDR2 is FQNEAQ in the germline V gene. CDR3 sequence: CASSQLTGGIVQETQYF. The CDR3 region has the DNA TGTGCCAGCAGCCAACTCACAGGGGGCATCGTCCAAGAGACCCAGTACTTC.

The chain recombines TRBV28 with TRBJ1-2; possible D gene TRBD1, 6 bases. The CDR3 runs 13 residues. The V end was cut by 5 bases, the J end by 8 bases, with 15 bases between. The germline gives CDR1 MDHEN, CDR2 SYDVKM. The CDR3: CASSLTDSPGYTF. In DNA, the CDR3 is TGTGCCAGCAGTCTAACGGACAGCCCCGGCTACACCTTC.

In its sample, this clone was seen a few times. The chain employs TRBV3-1 (or the pseudogene TRBV3-2) and TRBJ2-3; 10 bases are shared with TRBD2. CDR3 length: 16 amino acids. Germline CDR1 reads LGHDT; CDR2 reads YNNKEL (reference sequence). J lost 2 bases, V lost 4 bases, and 6 bases had no gene match. The DNA for the CDR3 is TGTGCCAGCAGCCTTTGGACTAGCGGCCTCACAGATACGCAGTATTTT. Residues: CASSLWTSGLTDTQYF.

The chain employs TRBV2 and TRBJ2-5; 12 positions agree with TRBD2. CDR3 length: 14 residues. The J segment lost 5 bases and the V segment lost 8 bases, leaving 6 bases of the junction unmatched. Per the germline V gene, CDR1 is SNHLY and CDR2 is FYNNEI. CDR3 in amino acids: CASQLAGGGETQYF. CDR3 coding DNA: TGTGCCAGCCAACTAGCGGGGGGAGGGGAGACCCAGTACTTC.

This chain connects TRBV4-3 to TRBJ1-2, with a weak D call TRBD1 (6 bases). V dropped 1 base and J dropped 8 bases, with 11 bases sitting between them. The germline V gene has CDR1 LGHNA and CDR2 YSLEER. This CDR3 comprises 13 residues. CDR3 loop: CASSQVAGVGYTF. The CDR3 DNA reads as TGCGCCAGCAGCCAAGTAGCAGGGGTCGGCTACACCTTC.

The chain employs TRBV5-1 and TRBJ2-2; 9 bases line up with TRBD1. The CDR3 covers 16 residues. V shed 2 bases and J 1 base; nucleotides not matched to a gene: 3. The germline CDR1 and CDR2 sequences are SGHRS and YFSETQ. The CDR3 region has the DNA TGCGCCAGCAGCTTCGGGACAGGGATGAACACCGGGGAGCTGTTTTTT. As protein: CASSFGTGMNTGELFF.

CDR3 sequence (DNA): TGTGCCAGCAGCTTATGGGCGGGCCTGGGGGATACGCAGTATTTT. Protein sequence: CASSLWAGLGDTQYF. The gene calls are TRBV7-9 and TRBJ2-3; D may be TRBD2 (5 bases). Trimming removed 2 bases at V and 6 bases at J, with 15 bases between. The CDR3 length is 15 residues. Germline CDR1 reads SEHNR; CDR2 reads FQNEAQ (reference sequence). Variable domain in full (rest from reference TRBV7-9 and TRBJ2-3): DTGVSQNPRHKITKRGQNVTFRCDPISEHNRLYWYRQTLGQGPEFLTYFQNEAQLEKSRLLSDRFSAERPKGSFSTLEIQRTEQGDSAMYLCASSLWAGLGDTQYFGPGTRLTVL.

The rearrangement joins TRBV10-3 to TRBJ2-3; 7 bases line up with TRBD2. V was clipped by 4 bases and J by 2 bases; unmatched bases: 9. This CDR3 has 16 residues. In germline, CDR1 is ENHRY, CDR2 SYGVKD. The CDR3: CAISGSAGEYTDTQYF. The CDR3 DNA is TGTGCCATCAGTGGGTCCGCGGGGGAATACACAGATACGCAGTATTTT.

This clone was detected once. The chain combines TRBV11-2 with TRBJ1-2, with no clear D. The CDR3 runs to 13 residues. CDR1 and CDR2 from the germline V gene are SGHAT and FQNNGV. V was shortened by 0 bases and J by 7 bases, with 9 bases between the two germline ends. The CDR3 protein is CASSLDRRRGYTF. CDR3 DNA: TGTGCCAGCAGCTTAGATCGGCGGCGTGGCTACACCTTC. The full variable domain, with the rest looked up from reference TRBV11-2 and TRBJ1-2, is EAGVAQSPRYKIIEKRQSVAFWCNPISGHATLYWYQQILGQGPKLLIQFQNNGVVDDSQLPKDRFSAERLKGVDSTLKIQPAKLEDSAVYLCASSLDRRRGYTFGSGTRLTVV.

This clone was observed a single time. The CDR3 DNA follows: TGTGCCAGTAGTATCTTGGGACAGGGGAACACCGGGGAGCTGTTTTTT. Its protein product is CASSILGQGNTGELFF. The chain joins TRBV19 to TRBJ2-2; 9 bases align to TRBD1. This CDR3 is 16 amino acids long. Looked up from germline, CDR1 is LNHDA and CDR2 is SQIVND (reference sequence). V gave up 3 bases and J gave up 1 base; unmatched junction bases: 3.

V usage is TRBV9 and J usage is TRBJ2-1, with D uncertain. Germline CDR1 SGDLS, CDR2 YYNGEE. V lost 1 base and J lost 4, with 9 bases in between. The CDR3 consists of 14 residues. The CDR3 DNA is TGTGCCAGCAGCGTAAACCCAGGTTACAATGAGCAGTTCTTC. As protein: CASSVNPGYNEQFF.

J is TRBJ2-2 and V is TRBV6-5; 11 nucleotides line up with TRBD2. After removal of 7 bases from V and 13 bases from J, the junction contained 8 bases not matched to a gene. Germline CDR1 reads MNHEY; CDR2 reads SVGAGI. The CDR3 length is 13 residues. The CDR3 DNA reads as TGTGCCAGCACCTTAGCGGGGGGGCTCGGGCTGTTTTTT. This sequence encodes CASTLAGGLGLFF.

The rearrangement joins TRBV20-1 to TRBJ1-1, with D unclear. Germline CDR1 is DFQATT and CDR2 is SNEGSKA (reference sequence). The CDR3 totals 10 residues. V was cut by 3 bases and J by 8 bases, with 7 bases left in between. The CDR3 protein is CSASTEEAFF. The DNA for the CDR3 is TGCAGTGCTAGCACAGAGGAAGCTTTCTTT.

V gene TRBV5-1 combines with J gene TRBJ2-1; 12 bases align to TRBD2. Germline V lookup: CDR1 SGHRS, CDR2 YFSETQ. With 4 bases clipped from V and 5 bases from J, the junction kept 4 bases outside the gene matches. The CDR3 loop spans 15 amino acids. CDR3 sequence: CASSNLAGGHNEQFF. The CDR3 bases are TGCGCCAGCAGCAATCTAGCGGGGGGGCACAATGAGCAGTTCTTC.

There are a few counts of this clone. This chain joins TRBV6-5 and TRBJ1-1, with a possible D match to TRBD1 (5 bases). V lost 0 bases and J 4 bases, leaving 15 bases between the germline ends. The CDR3 consists of 16 residues. Germline V gene lookup returns CDR1 MNHEY and CDR2 SVGAGI. The CDR3 DNA follows: TGTGCCAGCAGTTACTCGGGGGGTTCTTGGGGCACTGAAGCTTTCTTT. As protein: CASSYSGGSWGTEAFF.

The gene calls are TRBV10-1 and TRBJ1-2; D unclear. There are 13 residues in the CDR3. V was trimmed by 2 bases and J by 3 bases, leaving 7 bases between them. Germline loops: CDR1 WNHNN, CDR2 SYGVQD (reference sequence). The CDR3 sequence is CASSEDTYYGYTF. The DNA of the CDR3 is TGCGCCAGCAGTGAGGACACCTACTATGGCTACACCTTC.

The chain employs TRBV28 and TRBJ1-2; no reliable D call. The CDR3 spans 13 residues. Trimming shortened V by 5 bases and J by 4 bases, and 11 bases separated the two germline ends. The germline V gene has CDR1 MDHEN and CDR2 SYDVKM. Here the CDR3 reads CASSRDGVYGYTF. The CDR3, as DNA: TGTGCCAGCAGTAGAGACGGAGTCTATGGCTACACCTTC.

The CDR3 here is CASSPGTGRSYGYTF. CDR3 sequence (DNA): TGTGCCAGCAGCCCGGGGACAGGGCGGTCATATGGCTACACCTTC. This chain joins TRBV7-8 and TRBJ1-2; the match to TRBD1 covers 9 bases. The CDR3 contains 15 residues. The ends lost 5 bases at V and 5 bases at J; junction bases unmatched: 9. The germline V gene encodes CDR1 SGHVS and CDR2 FQNEAQ.

The rearrangement links TRBV7-3 to TRBJ2-1; 12 bases fit TRBD2. Trimming at V came to 5 bases and at J to 1 base, leaving 12 bases not matched to a gene. The length of the CDR3 is 19 residues. CDR1 and CDR2 (germline): SGHTA, FQGTGA. This CDR3 is CASSPIPSGGAGSYNEQFF. CDR3 DNA: TGTGCCAGCAGCCCAATCCCTAGCGGGGGGGCAGGGTCCTACAATGAGCAGTTCTTC.

The chain carries TRBV30 and TRBJ2-4, with D hard to call. Trimming removed 0 bases at V and 2 bases at J, with 8 bases between. CDR3 length equals 14 residues. Germline V gene sequence: CDR1 GTSNPN, CDR2 SVGIG (reference sequence). The CDR3 nucleotides are TGTGCCTGGAGTGTTCCAGGTACCAAAAACATTCAGTACTTC. This sequence encodes CAWSVPGTKNIQYF.

The chain uses TRBV2 and TRBJ2-7, with unresolved D. Trimming took off 6 bases at V and 2 bases at J, with 8 bases between the two ends. This CDR3 has 12 residues. Germline CDR1 and CDR2: SNHLY and FYNNEI. CDR3 sequence: CASSAQAYEQYF. In nucleotides, the CDR3 is TGTGCCAGCAGCGCCCAGGCCTACGAGCAGTACTTC.

The gene calls are TRBV6-5 and TRBJ1-6; 8 nucleotides align to TRBD1. The V segment lost 5 bases and the J segment 6 bases; nucleotides outside the gene matches: 6. The germline CDR1 and CDR2 sequences are MNHEY and SVGAGI. The CDR3 has 15 amino acids. The CDR3 region is CASSPDRGANSPLHF. For the CDR3, the DNA is TGTGCCAGCAGTCCCGACAGGGGAGCTAATTCACCCCTCCACTTT.

This chain uses TRBV18 with TRBJ2-3; the match to TRBD2 covers 10 bases. Germline assignment: CDR1 KGHSH and CDR2 LQKENI. There are 16 residues in the CDR3. Unmatched junction bases numbered 5, after V lost 4 bases and J lost 1 base. The CDR3 nucleotides are TGTGCCAGCTCACTTACCGGGACTAGCGGCACAGATACGCAGTATTTT. It codes for CASSLTGTSGTDTQYF.

This sequence joins TRBV28 and TRBJ2-7, with D perhaps matching TRBD1 (5 bases). The length of the CDR3 is 12 residues. V was shortened by 4 bases and J by 2 bases, with 6 bases between the two germline ends. Germline V lookup: CDR1 MDHEN, CDR2 SYDVKM. The DNA of the CDR3 is TGTGCCAGCAGTTCCAGGGCCTACGAGCAGTACTTC. Its protein is CASSSRAYEQYF.

The V call is TRBV6-2 or TRBV6-3, the J call TRBJ2-7, with D possibly matching TRBD1 (6 bases). CDR1 MNHEY and CDR2 SVGEGT come from the germline V gene. CDR3 length: 13 amino acids. V was trimmed by 6 bases and J by 0 bases, leaving 9 bases between them. The CDR3 DNA sequence: TGTGCCAGCAGCCGACAGGCCTCCTACGAGCAGTACTTC. This encodes CASSRQASYEQYF.

The chain combines TRBV5-1 with TRBJ2-7; perhaps TRBD1 as D (6 bases). Germline V lookup: CDR1 SGHRS, CDR2 YFSETQ. The length of the CDR3 is 16 residues. Trimming stripped 4 bases from V and 4 bases from J, with 21 bases between. The CDR3 coding sequence is TGCGCCAGCAGCATAACACAGGGTGGGGAGAGGTACGAGCAGTACTTC. It translates to CASSITQGGERYEQYF.